This TCR beta chain was captured by sequencing in a study of OX40 agonist ivuxolimab in advanced cancers. In the case of this clone: Its antigen is still unknown. The sample has other DNA sequences that encode this CDR3 too.

Profiled with immunoSEQ multiplex PCR; TCRdb holds only in-frame clones, not every one. The sample carries fewer than 75,000 clones, around 84% recorded once. Trimming shortened V by 0 bases and J by 3 bases, and 5 bases separated the two germline ends. CDR3 length equals 13 residues. CDR1 is SGDLS, CDR2 YYNGEE, per germline. Notes on the study in general: On average, CD8+ T cells showed a greater number of expanded clones than CD4+.

Sequenced material: CD4+ or CD8+ T cells sorted from blood, taken in a trial of the OX40 agonist ivuxolimab. The chain combines TRBV9 with TRBJ2-3; either TRBD1 or TRBD2 may supply D (5 bases each). This receptor was taken from an adult with an advanced solid tumor such as melanoma, head and neck, liver or kidney cancer. The DNA for the CDR3 is TGTGCCAGCAGCGTAGGGGGGACAGATACGCAGTATTTT. This gives the protein CASSVGGTDTQYF.